These T cell receptor beta chains were read from a single sample in a study of glioma-infiltrating T cells. A single record per CDR3 protein comes from TCRdb applying MiXCR to the multiplex PCR reads. The table records more than 110,000 distinct CDR3 sequences, about two fifths of them present only once. The sequencing sample was made of glioma tissue, nonneoplastic brain tissue, or PBMCs (not recorded which). The receptors derive from a human donor with low-grade glioma or glioblastoma, undergoing nonglioma brain surgery, or in good health (not recorded which). Both conserved end residues are part of each CDR3. The order of the fields is D gene, V gene, clone size, J gene, CDR3 protein, CDR3 DNA. The D gene is left open where the match is weak. Rows give clone size only sometimes, using once, few, many, or a class for an expanded clone.

NA	TRBV4-1	NA	TRBJ2-7	CASSQDPFYEQYF	TGCGCCAGCAGCCAAGATCCCTTCTACGAGCAGTACTTC
TRBD1	TRBV6-1	many	TRBJ2-7	CASKGGRGQGSYEQYF	TGTGCCAGCAAGGGGGGCCGTGGACAGGGGTCCTACGAGCAGTACTTC
TRBD1	TRBV20-1	few	TRBJ2-7	CSARRTGDEQYF	TGCAGTGCCCGGAGGACAGGCGACGAGCAGTACTTC
TRBD2	TRBV27	NA	TRBJ2-1	CASSRRAGYNEQFF	TGTGCCAGCAGTAGGCGAGCGGGGTACAATGAGCAGTTCTTC
TRBD2	TRBV7-2	NA	TRBJ2-3	CASSEPFNQREGADTQYF	TGTGCCAGCAGCGAACCCTTCAACCAGCGGGAGGGAGCAGATACGCAGTATTTT
NA	TRBV6-1	few	TRBJ2-3	CASRQFGGSPDTQYF	TGTGCCAGCAGGCAATTTGGAGGCTCCCCAGATACGCAGTATTTT
TRBD1	TRBV28	NA	TRBJ1-5	CASSSDRTDQPQHF	TGTGCCAGCAGTTCGGACAGGACAGATCAGCCCCAGCATTTT
NA	TRBV7-8	few	TRBJ1-1	CASSLDKLRTEAFF	TGTGCCAGCAGCTTAGACAAGTTACGGACCGAAGCTTTCTTT
NA	TRBV27	NA	TRBJ2-7	CASSKQGGEQYF	TGTGCCAGCAGCAAACAAGGAGGCGAGCAGTACTTC
NA	TRBV29-1	NA	TRBJ1-4	CSVDVGPRGEKLFF	TGCAGCGTTGACGTGGGACCCCGAGGGGAAAAACTGTTTTTT
NA	TRBV20-1	many	TRBJ2-5	CSARLGLALETQYF	TGCAGTGCTCGTTTAGGGCTAGCATTAGAGACCCAGTACTTC
NA	TRBV2	NA	TRBJ2-5	CASSAQRANQETQYF	TGTGCCAGCAGTGCACAGCGGGCCAACCAAGAGACCCAGTACTTC
NA	TRBV7-8	few	TRBJ2-5	CASSLQPGYQETQYF	TGTGCCAGCAGCTTACAGCCGGGCTACCAAGAGACCCAGTACTTC
NA	TRBV6-2/TRBV6-3	NA	TRBJ2-5	CASSHPRRAGLRETQYF	TGTGCCAGCAGTCACCCGAGGAGGGCTGGCCTCCGAGAGACCCAGTACTTC
TRBD1	TRBV20-1	few	TRBJ1-2	CSAEQGSGYTF	TGCAGTGCGGAACAGGGGAGCGGCTACACCTTC
NA	TRBV7-4	NA	TRBJ2-7	CASRAIYEQYF	TGTGCCAGCAGGGCTATCTACGAGCAGTACTTC
NA	TRBV15	few	TRBJ1-2	CATSVQQGGGYTF	TGTGCCACCAGCGTCCAACAGGGAGGGGGCTACACCTTC
NA	TRBV5-1	NA	TRBJ2-7	CASSLGGETYEQYF	TGCGCCAGCAGCTTGGGGGGGGAAACTTACGAGCAGTACTTC
NA	TRBV7-2	few	TRBJ1-5	CASSLVSDQPQHF	TGTGCCAGCAGCTTAGTTTCGGATCAGCCCCAGCATTTT
NA	TRBV28	many	TRBJ2-7	CASRGGYEQYF	TGTGCCAGCCGAGGGGGATACGAGCAGTACTTC
NA	TRBV6-1	few	TRBJ2-7	CASKLQDYEQYF	TGTGCCAGCAAGTTACAGGACTACGAGCAGTACTTC
TRBD2	TRBV27	NA	TRBJ2-2	CASSLRLAGVSKGELFF	TGTGCCAGCAGTTTACGACTAGCGGGAGTGTCAAAGGGGGAGCTGTTTTTT
NA	TRBV6-6	NA	TRBJ2-5	CASSYAPGGRETQYF	TGTGCCAGCAGTTACGCACCCGGGGGGCGGGAGACCCAGTACTTC
NA	TRBV13	NA	TRBJ2-2	CASWDRDSGTGELFF	TGTGCCAGCTGGGACCGGGACAGCGGGACCGGGGAGCTGTTTTTT
TRBD1	TRBV29-1	once	TRBJ1-1	CSADRAVNTEAFF	TGCAGCGCAGACAGGGCTGTTAACACTGAGGCTTTCTTT
NA	TRBV5-1	NA	TRBJ1-1	CASSRLAGEDEAFF	TGCGCCAGCAGCCGCCTAGCCGGAGAAGATGAAGCTTTCTTT
NA	TRBV6-6	few	TRBJ1-3	CASRSSGFLNTIYF	TGTGCCAGCAGATCCTCGGGGTTCCTAAACACCATATATTTT
TRBD1	TRBV6-1	few	TRBJ2-3	CASSSPGQGATQYF	TGTGCCAGCAGTTCCCCGGGACAGGGGGCTACGCAGTATTTT
NA	TRBV6-6	NA	TRBJ2-1	CASSYSSRLERYRNEQFF	TGTGCCAGCAGTTACTCCTCCCGACTAGAAAGATACCGCAATGAGCAGTTCTTC
TRBD2	TRBV6-1	few	TRBJ2-7	CASSTGTSGSYEQYF	TGTGCCAGCAGTACCGGGACTAGCGGCTCCTACGAGCAGTACTTC
NA	TRBV10-3	NA	TRBJ1-1	CAITPPEAFF	TGTGCCATCACCCCGCCTGAAGCTTTCTTT
NA	TRBV7-8	NA	TRBJ1-6	CASSLGGSSYNSPLHF	TGTGCCAGCAGCTTAGGGGGGAGCTCCTATAATTCACCCCTCCACTTT
NA	TRBV20-1	NA	TRBJ2-1	CSARVRGNYNEQFF	TGCAGTGCTAGAGTTAGGGGAAATTACAATGAGCAGTTCTTC
NA	TRBV25-1	few	TRBJ1-1	CASSVMTGGTEAFF	TGTGCCAGCAGTGTAATGACGGGAGGAACTGAAGCTTTCTTT
NA	TRBV2	NA	TRBJ2-5	CASTQKETQYF	TGTGCCAGCACCCAAAAAGAGACCCAGTACTTC
NA	TRBV5-1	NA	TRBJ1-5	CASSSTGNEDQPQHF	TGCGCCAGCAGCTCTACAGGGAACGAGGATCAGCCCCAGCATTTT
NA	TRBV2	few	TRBJ1-1	CASSLYREGTEAFF	TGTGCCAGCAGCCTCTACAGGGAGGGGACTGAAGCTTTCTTT
TRBD2	TRBV2	NA	TRBJ2-1	CASGEPAGVLEQFF	TGTGCCAGCGGGGAACCAGCGGGAGTCTTGGAGCAGTTCTTC
NA	TRBV27	NA	TRBJ2-2	CASSSENTGELFF	TGTGCCAGCAGTTCCGAGAACACCGGGGAGCTGTTTTTT
TRBD2	TRBV7-2	NA	TRBJ2-2	CASSLSLAGVSTNTGELFF	TGTGCCAGCAGCTTGTCACTAGCGGGAGTTTCGACGAACACCGGGGAGCTGTTTTTT
NA	TRBV14	once	TRBJ2-7	CASSDIQGTYEQYF	TGTGCCAGCAGCGACATTCAAGGTACCTACGAGCAGTACTTC
TRBD1	TRBV20-1	many	TRBJ1-5	CSARSNRGSNQPQHF	TGCAGTGCTCGCTCCAACAGGGGCTCAAATCAGCCCCAGCATTTT
NA	TRBV18	NA	TRBJ1-4	CASSRGRDEKLFF	TGTGCCAGCTCACGGGGAAGAGATGAAAAACTGTTTTTT
NA	TRBV10-3	NA	TRBJ2-3	CAISESRADYTQYF	TGTGCCATCAGTGAGTCTAGGGCAGATTATACGCAGTATTTT
TRBD1	TRBV20-1	many	TRBJ1-5	CSAGTGGRRNQPQHF	TGCAGTGCTGGGACAGGGGGCAGGCGAAATCAGCCCCAGCATTTT
NA	TRBV4-1	NA	TRBJ2-5	CASSQARDQETQYF	TGCGCCAGCAGCCAAGCCAGGGACCAAGAGACCCAGTACTTC
TRBD1	TRBV27	NA	TRBJ2-3	CASSSPGQGEDTQYF	TGTGCCAGCAGTTCCCCGGGACAGGGCGAAGATACGCAGTATTTT
TRBD1	TRBV10-3	once	TRBJ2-5	CAISKDRGPQETQYF	TGTGCCATCAGTAAGGACAGGGGCCCTCAAGAGACCCAGTACTTC
NA	TRBV4-1	once	TRBJ2-3	CASSQNSAFSDTQYF	TGCGCCAGCAGCCAAAACAGCGCTTTTTCAGATACGCAGTATTTT
NA	TRBV14	NA	TRBJ1-2	CASSTYNYGYTF	TGTGCCAGCAGCACTTATAACTATGGCTACACCTTC
TRBD1	TRBV7-2	NA	TRBJ1-6	CASSWGQGASPLHF	TGTGCCAGCAGCTGGGGACAGGGGGCTTCACCCCTCCACTTT
TRBD2	TRBV7-2	few	TRBJ2-1	CASSPGLAGGRGEQFF	TGTGCCAGCAGCCCCGGACTAGCGGGGGGGCGGGGCGAGCAGTTCTTC
NA	TRBV6-5	NA	TRBJ2-1	CASSEGHPRGSYNEQFF	TGTGCCAGCAGTGAAGGACACCCCCGGGGCTCCTACAATGAGCAGTTCTTC
TRBD2	TRBV20-1	NA	TRBJ2-5	CSAPRVAGEETQYF	TGCAGTGCCCCCCGGGTAGCGGGCGAAGAGACACAGTACTTC
NA	TRBV27	NA	TRBJ1-2	CASSPAQSAYGYTF	TGTGCCAGCAGCCCCGCACAGAGTGCCTATGGCTACACCTTC